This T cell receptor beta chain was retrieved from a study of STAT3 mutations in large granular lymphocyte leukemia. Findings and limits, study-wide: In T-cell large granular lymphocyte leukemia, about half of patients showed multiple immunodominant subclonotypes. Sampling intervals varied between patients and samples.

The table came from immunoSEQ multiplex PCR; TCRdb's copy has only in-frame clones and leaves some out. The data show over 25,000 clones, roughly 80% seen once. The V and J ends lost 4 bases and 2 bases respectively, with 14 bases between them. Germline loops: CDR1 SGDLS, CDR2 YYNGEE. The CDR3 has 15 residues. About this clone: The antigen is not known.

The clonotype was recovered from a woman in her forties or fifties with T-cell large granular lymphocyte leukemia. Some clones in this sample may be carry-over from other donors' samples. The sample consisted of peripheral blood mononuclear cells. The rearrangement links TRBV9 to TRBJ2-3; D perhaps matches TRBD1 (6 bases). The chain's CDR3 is CASSISTGTTDTQYF. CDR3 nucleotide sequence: TGTGCCAGCAGCATTTCAACAGGGACCACAGATACGCAGTATTTT.